This T cell receptor beta chain was recovered during a study of T cell responses to AZD1222 COVID-19 vaccine. Germline V CDR1 and CDR2: MNHEY, SVGEGT. This CDR3 comprises 12 residues. The ends were cut back, 6 bases at V and 6 bases at J, with 11 bases in the middle. Whole-study results and caveats: It was only after the peak T cell response that any repertoires were sampled. Donors skewed white British and female; clonal diversity was possibly underestimated. Researchers report vaccine-associated CD4 TCRs spanning spike, with dominance at 160-218 and 743-854.

Regarding this clone: The antigen remains undetermined.

Generated by immunoSEQ multiplex PCR, the TCRdb table keeps only in-frame clones and is missing some. The sample has about 150,000 clones; around 89% are singletons. The V call is TRBV6-2 or TRBV6-3, the J call TRBJ1-1; D possibly corresponds to TRBD1 (6 bases). The sequence came from an adult in good health. This material consisted of peripheral blood, taken on day 0 of MenACWY control vaccination. The CDR3 DNA reads as TGTGCCAGCAGCCCTCAGGGGTCTGAAGCTTTCTTT. Residues: CASSPQGSEAFF.